This passage covers 21 T cell receptor beta chains from one sample sequenced in a study of cytomegalovirus exposure and HLA in healthy donors. The PCR was carried out with 60 Vbeta primers and 13 Jbeta primers. The data were produced by immunoSEQ multiplex PCR, yet TCRdb's version contains in-frame clones alone and is incomplete. The table shows fewer than 200,000 clones, with 71% occurring only once. Sequencing was done on a sample of PBMCs. These receptors originate from a woman between 25 and 40 years old in good health and CMV-seronegative.

This chain uses TRBV28 with TRBJ2-5; 10 nucleotides align to TRBD2. The CDR3 spans 16 residues. J gave up 5 bases and V 6 bases, and 12 bases lay outside the gene matches. Germline CDR1 MDHEN, CDR2 SYDVKM. CDR3 loop: CASRQGSGRALETQYF. The CDR3 region has the DNA TGTGCCAGCAGACAGGGGAGCGGGAGGGCCCTCGAGACCCAGTACTTC.

There are a few counts of this clone. The chain links TRBV4-3 to TRBJ2-1; TRBD2 agrees at 11 bases. There are 16 residues in the CDR3. J was trimmed by 7 bases and V by 3 bases; bases with no gene match: 8. Germline CDR1 LGHNA, CDR2 YSLEER. The CDR3, as DNA: TGCGCCAGCAGCCACTCATTAGCGGGAGGGCATAATGAGCAGTTCTTC. Protein: CASSHSLAGGHNEQFF.

The chain has TRBV6-6 and TRBJ1-2, with TRBD1 matching over 9 bases. This CDR3 comprises 14 residues. J lost 9 bases, V lost 6 bases, and 11 bases had no gene match. Germline assignment: CDR1 MNHNY and CDR2 SVGAGI (reference sequence). This CDR3 reads CASSDRGQGGSYTF. The CDR3 DNA reads TGTGCCAGCAGCGACAGGGGACAGGGAGGAAGCTACACCTTC.

V usage is TRBV6-5 and J usage is TRBJ2-1; D remains unclear. V lost 0 bases to trimming and J lost 1 base, with 7 bases between them. This CDR3 has 15 amino acids. Germline V gives CDR1 MNHEY, CDR2 SVGAGI. The chain's CDR3 is CASSYSGPSYNEQFF. CDR3 nucleotide sequence: TGTGCCAGCAGTTACTCGGGCCCATCCTACAATGAGCAGTTCTTC.

J is TRBJ2-1 and V is TRBV2, with D perhaps matching TRBD2 (5 bases). Germline assignment: CDR1 SNHLY and CDR2 FYNNEI. This CDR3 comprises 14 residues. V was shortened by 5 bases and J by 2 bases, with 10 bases between the two germline ends. The CDR3 region is CASSPGNTYNEQFF. CDR3 sequence (DNA): TGTGCCAGCAGTCCGGGGAACACCTACAATGAGCAGTTCTTC.

This rearrangement joins TRBV6-6 to TRBJ2-1; no firm D call. The CDR3 is 13 residues long. Per the germline V gene, CDR1 is MNHNY and CDR2 is SVGAGI (reference sequence). V was trimmed by 4 bases and J by 5 bases, leaving 9 bases between them. CDR3 DNA: TGTGCCAGCAGTTCTCACTTGGACAATGAGCAGTTCTTC. As protein: CASSSHLDNEQFF.

As regards this clone: Mismatch with germline at one junction end may stem from a read error. V usage is TRBV7-7 and J usage is TRBJ2-1; TRBD2 is a possible D gene (6 bases). The length of the CDR3 is 14 residues. Germline CDR1 and CDR2: SSHAT and FNYEAQ (reference sequence). CDR3 in DNA: TGTGCTAGCAGCTTAGCAGGAGGGTTCAATGAGCAGTTCTTC. Its protein is CASSLAGGFNEQFF. Complete variable domain (other parts from reference TRBV7-7 and TRBJ2-1): GAGVSQSPRYKVTKRGQDVTLRCDPISSHATLYWYQQALGQGPEFLTYFNYEAQPDKSGLPSDRFSAERPEGSISTLTIQRTEQRDSAMYRCASSLAGGFNEQFFGPGTRLTVL.

The chain has TRBV10-3 and TRBJ2-4; 9 bases align to TRBD1. The junction had 9 bases not matched to a gene; V was cut back by 5 bases and J by 7 bases. The V gene's germline CDR1 is ENHRY and CDR2 SYGVKD. The length of the CDR3 is 15 residues. The CDR3 sequence: CAISTGTGSRNIQYF. The CDR3 region has the DNA TGTGCCATCAGTACAGGGACAGGGTCGAGGAACATTCAGTACTTC.

This chain uses TRBV14 with TRBJ2-7; 10 bases match TRBD1. The V segment lost 5 bases and the J segment 4 bases; nucleotides outside the gene matches: 8. The CDR3 spans 15 residues. Looked up from germline, CDR1 is SGHDN and CDR2 is FVKESK. As DNA, the CDR3 is TGTGCCAGCAGCTCCCGGGACAGGGGAATTTACGAGCAGTACTTC. It specifies CASSSRDRGIYEQYF.

The chain joins TRBV9 to TRBJ2-7; D gene ambiguous. The CDR3 spans 13 residues. Per the germline V gene, CDR1 is SGDLS and CDR2 is YYNGEE. With 5 bases removed from V and 0 bases from J, the gap between germline ends came to 9 bases. CDR3 sequence reads: CASSSDFSYEQYF. The DNA for the CDR3 is TGTGCCAGCAGTTCCGACTTCTCCTACGAGCAGTACTTC.

The V gene is TRBV7-8, the J gene TRBJ2-7, with 9 positions matching TRBD1. There are 14 residues in the CDR3. V was clipped by 8 bases and J by 4 bases; unmatched bases: 9. Germline lookup yields CDR1 SGHVS and CDR2 FQNEAQ. The DNA of the CDR3 is TGTGCCAGCTCCAGTGGGACAGGGTATTACGAGCAGTACTTC. Translated, it gives CASSSGTGYYEQYF. The entire variable domain, with the rest obtained from reference TRBV7-8 and TRBJ2-7, is as follows: GAGVSQSPRYKVAKRGQDVALRCDPISGHVSLFWYQQALGQGPEFLTYFQNEAQLDKSGLPSDRFFAERPEGSVSTLKIQRTQQEDSAVYLCASSSGTGYYEQYFGPGTRLTVT.

The chain couples TRBV4-2 to TRBJ1-2, with 9 bases aligning to TRBD1. The CDR3 extends over 17 amino acids. V lost 3 bases, J lost 7 bases, and 15 bases stayed unmatched. Germline assignment: CDR1 LGHNA and CDR2 YNFKEQ. This CDR3 is CASSQDLKGGQGSGYTF. DNA of the CDR3: TGTGCCAGCAGCCAGGACTTAAAGGGGGGACAGGGAAGTGGCTACACCTTC.

This chain uses TRBV28 with TRBJ1-3; D is perhaps TRBD1 (5 bases). This CDR3 comprises 13 residues. CDR1 is MDHEN, CDR2 SYDVKM, per germline. V was trimmed by 10 bases and J by 0 bases, leaving 10 bases between them. CDR3 nucleotides: TGTGCCACCGACAGAATCTCTGGAAACACCATATATTTT. Its protein product is CATDRISGNTIYF.

The V and J genes are TRBV27 and TRBJ2-7, with 9 bases identical to TRBD2. This CDR3 comprises 12 residues. Germline V gene sequence: CDR1 MNHEY, CDR2 SMNVEV (reference sequence). V gave up 6 bases and J gave up 7 bases; unmatched junction bases: 4. The CDR3 loop is CASRGGRGEQYF. CDR3 DNA: TGTGCCAGCAGGGGCGGGAGGGGTGAGCAGTACTTC.

This clone was recorded only once. This rearrangement joins TRBV5-4 to TRBJ2-1; possible D gene TRBD2, 5 bases. Germline lookup yields CDR1 SGHNT and CDR2 YYREEE (reference sequence). Trimming took off 3 bases at V and 9 bases at J, with 19 bases between the two ends. The CDR3 spans 15 residues. CDR3 region: CASSSPRADLGEQFF. The CDR3 DNA reads TGTGCCAGCAGCTCGCCGCGGGCAGATCTCGGTGAGCAGTTCTTC.

The chain carries TRBV7-2 and TRBJ1-1, with 8 bases fitting TRBD1. Trimming took 3 bases from V and 5 from J; bases not matched to a gene: 11. The CDR3 has 16 amino acids. The germline V gene encodes CDR1 SGHTA and CDR2 FQGNSA. This chain's CDR3 is CASSFFLGQGGTEAFF. The CDR3 DNA is TGTGCCAGCAGCTTTTTTCTCGGACAGGGTGGAACTGAAGCTTTCTTT.

Only one count was recorded for this clone. This chain links TRBV19 with TRBJ2-2; a possible D gene is TRBD2 (6 bases). V was shortened by 8 bases and J by 1 base, with 8 bases between the two germline ends. Germline lookup yields CDR1 LNHDA and CDR2 SQIVND (reference sequence). The CDR3 covers 13 residues. The CDR3 DNA sequence: TGTGCCAGTCGACTAGTGAACACCGGGGAGCTGTTTTTT. Translation: CASRLVNTGELFF.

Comment on this clone: Sequence at one end of the junction differs from germline and may be a read error. The chain carries TRBV7-9 and TRBJ1-2; 10 bases match TRBD1. Germline loops: CDR1 SEHNR, CDR2 FQNEAQ (reference sequence). The CDR3 covers 12 residues. DNA of the CDR3: TGTTCCAGCGGGGGACAGGGGTATGGCTACACCTTC. Its translation: CSSGGQGYGYTF. Full variable domain (remainder filled in from reference TRBV7-9 and TRBJ1-2): DTGVSQNPRHKITKRGQNVTFRCDPISEHNRLYWYRQTLGQGPEFLTYFQNEAQLEKSRLLSDRFSAERPKGSFSTLEIQRTEQGDSAMYLCSSGGQGYGYTFGSGTRLTVV.

A word on this clone: Germline is not matched at one junction end, which may reflect a read error. V usage is TRBV28 and J usage is TRBJ2-5; 8 bases align to TRBD2. CDR1 and CDR2 from the germline V gene are MDHEN and SYDVKM. CDR3 length: 15 amino acids. For the CDR3, the DNA is TGTGCCAGCCGTTTAATAGCGGGGCTCCAAGAGACCCAGTACTTC. Its translation: CASRLIAGLQETQYF.

V is TRBV6-6 and J is TRBJ2-3; D gene unclear. Germline-derived CDR1 and CDR2 are MNHNY and SVGAGI (reference sequence). The CDR3 covers 13 residues. With 6 bases removed from V and 0 bases from J, the gap between germline ends came to 7 bases. In nucleotides, the CDR3 is TGTGCCAGCAGCCTAGAGAGCACAGATACGCAGTATTTT. Its translation is CASSLESTDTQYF.

The genes are TRBV5-1 and TRBJ2-3; maybe TRBD1 (6 bases). CDR3 length: 15 residues. The germline V and J ends were trimmed by 6 bases and 2 bases, with 16 bases remaining between them. CDR1 is SGHRS and CDR2 is YFSETQ in the germline V gene. The DNA for the CDR3 is TGCGCCAGCAACGTGATGGACAGATACACAGATACGCAGTATTTT. Translation gives CASNVMDRYTDTQYF.